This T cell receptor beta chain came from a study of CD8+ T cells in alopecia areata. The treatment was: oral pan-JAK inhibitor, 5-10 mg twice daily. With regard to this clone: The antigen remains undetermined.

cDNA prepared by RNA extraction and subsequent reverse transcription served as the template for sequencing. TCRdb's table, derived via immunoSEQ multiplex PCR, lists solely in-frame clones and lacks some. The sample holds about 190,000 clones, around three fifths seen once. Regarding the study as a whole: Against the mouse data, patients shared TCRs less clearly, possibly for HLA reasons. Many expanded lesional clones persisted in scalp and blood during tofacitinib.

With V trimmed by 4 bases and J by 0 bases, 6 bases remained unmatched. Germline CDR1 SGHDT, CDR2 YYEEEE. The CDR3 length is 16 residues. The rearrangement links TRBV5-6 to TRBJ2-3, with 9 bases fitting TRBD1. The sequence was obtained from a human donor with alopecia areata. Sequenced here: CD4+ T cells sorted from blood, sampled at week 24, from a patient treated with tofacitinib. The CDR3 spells CASSVGTGLSTDTQYF. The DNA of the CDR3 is TGTGCCAGCAGCGTCGGGACAGGGCTAAGCACAGATACGCAGTATTTT.